The 30 T cell receptor beta chains given below trace back to one sample, sequenced in a study of control samples from healthy donors and cancer patients. The data were produced by immunoSEQ multiplex PCR, yet TCRdb's version contains in-frame clones alone and is incomplete. The table has about 120,000 clones, roughly 90% seen once. Input material: blood. The receptors stem from a woman under 30 in good health.

V is TRBV19 and J is TRBJ1-5; 10 bases line up with TRBD1. CDR1 and CDR2 (germline): LNHDA, SQIVND (reference sequence). The CDR3 has 15 amino acids. The J segment lost 4 bases and the V segment lost 5 bases, leaving 5 bases of the junction unmatched. The CDR3 is CASSERDRGNQPQHF. CDR3 nucleotides: TGTGCCAGTAGTGAAAGGGACAGGGGAAATCAGCCCCAGCATTTT.

The V and J genes are TRBV7-2 and TRBJ2-7, with D perhaps being TRBD1 or TRBD2 (5 bases each). The CDR3 runs 16 residues. V was trimmed by 3 bases and J by 3 bases, leaving 18 bases between them. Per germline, CDR1 SGHTA and CDR2 FQGNSA. The CDR3, as DNA: TGTGCCAGCAGCTTGGGTCGTTTGACGGGGCACTACGAGCAGTACTTC. This translates into CASSLGRLTGHYEQYF. Variable domain in full (rest from reference TRBV7-2 and TRBJ2-7): GAGVSQSPSNKVTEKGKDVELRCDPISGHTALYWYRQSLGQGLEFLIYFQGNSAPDKSGLPSDRFSAERTGGSVSTLTIQRTQQEDSAVYLCASSLGRLTGHYEQYFGPGTRLTVT.

This clone was seen a single time. The V gene is TRBV19, the J gene TRBJ1-4; tentatively, D is TRBD1 (5 bases). This CDR3 spans 13 amino acids. With 7 bases removed from V and 4 bases from J, the gap between germline ends came to 10 bases. Germline values: CDR1 LNHDA, CDR2 SQIVND (reference sequence). Here the CDR3 reads CASTRTINEKLFF. In nucleotides, the CDR3 is TGTGCCAGTACCAGGACAATTAATGAAAAACTGTTTTTT. Combining the CDR3 with reference TRBV19 and TRBJ1-4 gives the whole variable domain DGGITQSPKYLFRKEGQNVTLSCEQNLNHDAMYWYRQDPGQGLRLIYYSQIVNDFQKGDIAEGYSVSREKKESFPLTVTSAQKNPTAFYLCASTRTINEKLFFGSGTQLSVL.

This rearrangement joins TRBV4-1 to TRBJ2-2, with 7 bases matching TRBD2. Germline CDR1 and CDR2: MGHRA and YSYEKL. CDR3 length: 20 amino acids. The J segment lost 4 bases and the V segment lost 1 base, leaving 18 bases of the junction unmatched. The CDR3 here is CASSQGPLRREKVSTGELFF. Written as DNA, the CDR3 is TGCGCCAGCAGCCAAGGTCCCCTGAGGCGGGAGAAGGTGAGCACCGGGGAGCTGTTTTTT.

This clone is classed as medium-sized (0.01 to 0.1%). The chain combines TRBV24-1 with TRBJ2-2; TRBD1 is a possible D gene (6 bases). Germline V gene sequence: CDR1 KGHDR, CDR2 SFDVKD. The CDR3 runs to 16 residues. Deletions cut 5 bases from V and 1 base from J, with 13 bases between. Here the CDR3 DNA reads TGTGCCACCAGTGCCTTGACAGGAGAGAACACCGGGGAGCTGTTTTTT. Amino acid sequence: CATSALTGENTGELFF.

V usage is TRBV28 and J usage is TRBJ1-2; unclear D gene. CDR1 and CDR2 (germline): MDHEN, SYDVKM. Trimming removed 6 bases at V and 5 bases at J, with 13 bases between. The CDR3 is 13 residues long. CDR3 amino acids: CASSEDLDYGYTF. Written as DNA, the CDR3 is TGTGCCAGCAGCGAGGACTTAGATTATGGCTACACCTTC.

This chain joins TRBV18 and TRBJ1-1; D might be TRBD1 (5 bases). V was cut by 6 bases and J by 7 bases, with 18 bases left in between. CDR3 length: 14 residues. Germline V gene data show CDR1 as KGHSH and CDR2 as LQKENI. The DNA of the CDR3 is TGTGCCAGCTCGGCCAGGGTGCTGGTGGGTGAAGCTTTCTTT. Its translation: CASSARVLVGEAFF.

The chain joins TRBV4-2 to TRBJ2-3, with TRBD2 identical over 13 bases. V shed 4 bases and J 1 base; nucleotides not matched to a gene: 11. This CDR3 spans 19 amino acids. Germline-derived CDR1 and CDR2 are LGHNA and YNFKEQ. CDR3 in DNA: TGTGCCAGCAGCCCAGGGACTAGCGGGACGGTTCGCCGCACAGATACGCAGTATTTT. Translated, it gives CASSPGTSGTVRRTDTQYF.

V usage is TRBV24-1 and J usage is TRBJ2-3, with 14 nucleotides matching TRBD2. In germline, CDR1 is KGHDR, CDR2 SFDVKD. J gave up 0 bases and V 3 bases, and 13 bases lay outside the gene matches. The CDR3 totals 21 residues. CDR3 protein: CATSDRMGLAGEYSSTDTQYF. As DNA, the CDR3 is TGTGCCACCAGTGATAGGATGGGACTAGCGGGAGAGTACTCTAGCACAGATACGCAGTATTTT.

The rearrangement links TRBV6-2 or TRBV6-3 to TRBJ1-2; weak D call: TRBD1 (6 bases). The CDR3 spans 15 residues. CDR1 MNHEY and CDR2 SVGEGT come from the germline V gene. The ends were cut back, 1 base at V and 8 bases at J, with 17 bases in the middle. The CDR3 DNA reads as TGTGCCAGCAGTTACTTAGGAACTCCGACAGGCGGCTACACCTTC. Encoded protein: CASSYLGTPTGGYTF.

The chain couples TRBV7-2 to TRBJ2-7; unclear D gene. CDR1 is SGHTA, CDR2 FQGNSA, per germline. Trimming shortened V by 5 bases and J by 2 bases, and 13 bases separated the two germline ends. This CDR3 is built from 14 residues. The CDR3 here is CASSPKHGPYEQYF. CDR3 nucleotide sequence: TGTGCCAGCAGCCCTAAACACGGTCCCTACGAGCAGTACTTC.

The gene calls are TRBV10-2 and TRBJ1-1, with D tentatively TRBD1 (6 bases). Germline CDR1 reads WSHSY; CDR2 reads SAAADI. The CDR3 has 15 amino acids. Trimming stripped 4 bases from V and 1 base from J, with 13 bases between. The CDR3 bases are TGCGCCAGCAGTGCAAACAGGGTTAAGAACACTGAAGCTTTCTTT. It specifies CASSANRVKNTEAFF.

This chain links TRBV28 with TRBJ2-7; TRBD1 agrees at 9 bases. V lost 3 bases to trimming and J lost 0 bases; unmatched junction nucleotides: 9. The CDR3 extends over 17 amino acids. Germline V gene sequence: CDR1 MDHEN, CDR2 SYDVKM. CDR3 in amino acids: CASSLGGQGMSSYEQYF. The CDR3 region has the DNA TGTGCCAGCAGTTTGGGCGGACAGGGGATGAGCTCCTACGAGCAGTACTTC. The full variable domain, rest sourced from reference TRBV28 and TRBJ2-7, is DVKVTQSSRYLVKRTGEKVFLECVQDMDHENMFWYRQDPGLGLRLIYFSYDVKMKEKGDIPEGYSVSREKKERFSLILESASTNQTSMYLCASSLGGQGMSSYEQYFGPGTRLTVT.

The V gene is TRBV24-1, the J gene TRBJ2-7; the D gene is possibly TRBD1 (6 bases). Germline V gene lookup returns CDR1 KGHDR and CDR2 SFDVKD. There are 15 residues in the CDR3. Trimming shortened V by 3 bases and J by 2 bases, and 13 bases separated the two germline ends. The CDR3 coding sequence is TGTGCCACCAGTGATCGGTCGGGACAAACCTACGAGCAGTACTTC. It specifies CATSDRSGQTYEQYF.

This CDR3 is CASSYVAQLGPSSQTQYF. DNA for the CDR3: TGTGCCAGCAGTTACGTGGCCCAGCTGGGACCTAGCAGCCAGACCCAGTACTTC. V and J are TRBV6-2 or TRBV6-3 and TRBJ2-5; D might be TRBD1 or TRBD2, each matching 5 bases. CDR3 length: 18 amino acids. Germline V gene sequence: CDR1 MNHEY, CDR2 SVGEGT. Trimming stripped 2 bases from V and 6 bases from J, with 25 bases between.

The chain has TRBV2 and TRBJ1-2; perhaps TRBD1 as D (5 bases). Germline V gene data show CDR1 as SNHLY and CDR2 as FYNNEI. The V end lost 9 bases, the J end lost 8 bases, and 16 bases lay between the germline ends. This CDR3 has 12 amino acids. CDR3 protein: CASQQGPQGYTF. The CDR3 DNA reads as TGTGCCAGTCAGCAGGGTCCGCAAGGCTACACCTTC.

This clone was detected a few times. The gene calls are TRBV12-5 and TRBJ2-7, with no clear D. Germline V gene data show CDR1 as LGHNT and CDR2 as FRNRAP. CDR3 length: 16 residues. Deletions cut 2 bases from V and 0 bases from J, with 14 bases between. The CDR3 reads CASGLLSLSDSYEQYF. CDR3 nucleotide sequence: TGTGCTAGTGGTTTGTTGTCGCTGTCTGACTCCTACGAGCAGTACTTC.

This clone was observed a single time. In DNA form, the CDR3 reads TGTGCCATCAGCAAGACAGGGAACACTGAAGCTTTCTTT. It encodes CAISKTGNTEAFF. The genes are TRBV10-3 and TRBJ1-1, with a possible D match to TRBD1 (6 bases). The CDR3 covers 13 residues. V was clipped by 6 bases and J by 1 base, with 9 bases between them. Germline V gene lookup returns CDR1 ENHRY and CDR2 SYGVKD.

The chain combines TRBV7-2 with TRBJ1-2; TRBD1 might be the D (5 bases). Germline loops: CDR1 SGHTA, CDR2 FQGNSA. The V and J ends lost 7 bases and 10 bases respectively, with 19 bases between them. This CDR3 comprises 13 residues. The CDR3 nucleotides are TGTGCCAGCACCCTCGGGGGAAAGCCGGACTACACCTTC. This sequence encodes CASTLGGKPDYTF. Full variable domain (outside the CDR3, taken from reference TRBV7-2 and TRBJ1-2): GAGVSQSPSNKVTEKGKDVELRCDPISGHTALYWYRQSLGQGLEFLIYFQGNSAPDKSGLPSDRFSAERTGGSVSTLTIQRTQQEDSAVYLCASTLGGKPDYTFGSGTRLTVV.

The chain combines TRBV11-2 with TRBJ1-2; unclear D gene. V was cut by 1 base and J by 3 bases, with 12 bases left in between. This CDR3 comprises 15 residues. Germline CDR1 reads SGHAT; CDR2 reads FQNNGV. The chain's CDR3 is CASSLGMLRDYGYTF. The CDR3 bases are TGTGCCAGCAGCTTAGGGATGCTTCGGGACTATGGCTACACCTTC. Filled out from reference TRBV11-2 and TRBJ1-2, the complete variable domain reads EAGVAQSPRYKIIEKRQSVAFWCNPISGHATLYWYQQILGQGPKLLIQFQNNGVVDDSQLPKDRFSAERLKGVDSTLKIQPAKLEDSAVYLCASSLGMLRDYGYTFGSGTRLTVV.

This clone was seen a handful of times. The V and J genes are TRBV6-2 or TRBV6-3 and TRBJ1-5, with unresolved D. Germline V gene data show CDR1 as MNHEY and CDR2 as SVGEGT. This CDR3 contains 14 residues. The V end was cut by 2 bases, the J end by 10 bases, with 15 bases between. In DNA, the CDR3 is TGTGCCAGCAGTTACGGTAGTTCCGTTCAACCCCAGCATTTT. Residues: CASSYGSSVQPQHF.

CDR3 in DNA: TGTGCCAGCCGGCCGACAGGGAGAGGAGATACGCAGTATTTT. Translated, it gives CASRPTGRGDTQYF. The chain joins TRBV27 to TRBJ2-3, with TRBD1 matching 7 bases. The V and J ends lost 8 bases and 5 bases, in that order; junction bases with no gene match: 10. The CDR3 totals 14 residues. The germline V gene encodes CDR1 MNHEY and CDR2 SMNVEV (reference sequence).

This clone was seen at least ten times. This chain connects TRBV15 to TRBJ2-1, with 8 bases that match TRBD2. The CDR3 covers 14 residues. The ends lost 4 bases at V and 13 bases at J; junction bases unmatched: 12. The germline gives CDR1 LNHNV, CDR2 YYDKDF (reference sequence). CDR3 residues: CATSTPGTRSVQFF. The CDR3 DNA reads TGTGCCACCAGCACCCCCGGGACTAGATCTGTTCAGTTCTTC. The full variable domain, rest sourced from reference TRBV15 and TRBJ2-1, is DAMVIQNPRYQVTQFGKPVTLSCSQTLNHNVMYWYQQKSSQAPKLLFHYYDKDFNNEADTPDNFQSRRPNTSFCFLDIRSPGLGDTAMYLCATSTPGTRSVQFFGPGTRLTVL.

The chain joins TRBV4-2 to TRBJ2-1; a possible D gene is TRBD2 (6 bases). Germline CDR1 and CDR2: LGHNA and YNFKEQ. This CDR3 comprises 17 residues. Trimming stripped 0 bases from V and 5 bases from J, with 17 bases between. The CDR3 DNA is TGTGCCAGCAGCCAAGATAAGGCGGGACCAGCTCACAATGAGCAGTTCTTC. Its protein product is CASSQDKAGPAHNEQFF.

The rearrangement uses TRBV6-1 and TRBJ1-4, with 10 bases lining up with TRBD1. The V segment lost 2 bases and the J segment 5 bases; nucleotides outside the gene matches: 5. This CDR3 contains 16 residues. CDR1 and CDR2 (germline): MNHNS, SASEGT. The CDR3 coding sequence is TGTGCCAGCAGTGAAATTGGGGGACAGGGGAATGAAAAACTGTTTTTT. This sequence encodes CASSEIGGQGNEKLFF.

This chain uses TRBV6-4 with TRBJ2-7, with 10 nucleotides matching TRBD2. In germline, CDR1 is MRHNA, CDR2 SNTAGT. J lost 5 bases, V lost 11 bases, and 24 bases had no gene match. This CDR3 is built from 18 residues. CDR3 DNA sequence: TGTGCCGCGGAAAGCCCGGGACTAGCGACGAGGGACTGTAACGAGCAGTACTTC. Protein: CAAESPGLATRDCNEQYF.

The V and J genes are TRBV11-2 and TRBJ2-3; D is possibly TRBD2 (5 bases). Germline V CDR1 and CDR2: SGHAT, FQNNGV. Trimming took off 5 bases at V and 3 bases at J, with 24 bases between the two ends. CDR3 length equals 18 residues. The CDR3 DNA follows: TGTGCCAGCAGCCCCGGTATGTCCGCGGGCCGAGCGACAGATACGCAGTATTTT. Its protein is CASSPGMSAGRATDTQYF.

This sequence joins TRBV7-9 and TRBJ2-7; possible D gene TRBD2, 7 bases. V was trimmed by 2 bases and J by 7 bases, leaving 15 bases between them. This CDR3 has 14 amino acids. Per germline, CDR1 SEHNR and CDR2 FQNEAQ (reference sequence). The CDR3 bases are TGTGCCAGCAGCTTATCGGGGGGCCCTATAGAGCAGTACTTC. This encodes CASSLSGGPIEQYF.

The V call is TRBV27, the J call TRBJ1-6, with TRBD1 identical over 8 bases. The germline V gene has CDR1 MNHEY and CDR2 SMNVEV (reference sequence). The J segment lost 7 bases and the V segment lost 5 bases, leaving 4 bases of the junction unmatched. The CDR3 runs to 14 residues. This chain's CDR3 is CASSIQGGNSPLHF. The DNA for the CDR3 is TGTGCCAGCAGTATACAGGGGGGGAATTCACCCCTCCACTTT.

This chain uses TRBV18 with TRBJ2-4; perhaps TRBD2 as D (5 bases). The CDR3 spans 15 residues. Trimming stripped 3 bases from V and 0 bases from J, with 9 bases between. Germline V lookup: CDR1 KGHSH, CDR2 LQKENI. The CDR3 spells CASSPEVIAKNIQYF. As DNA, the CDR3 is TGTGCCAGCTCACCGGAGGTAATAGCCAAAAACATTCAGTACTTC.